This T cell receptor beta chain originates from a study of T cell repertoires in cytomegalovirus infection. In the study overall: Indications came from public TCR beta signatures; they pointed to CMV infection and to a matching HLA type. Whole-study results and caveats: HLA-C-restricted CMV clonotypes gave the most frequent clonotype in two of eight donors. Using cumulative public TCR beta family frequency, the authors identified those who carried CMV together with the relevant HLA.

Each CDR3 protein is one row after TCRdb ran MiXCR on the reads. The sample yields roughly 100,000 distinct CDR3 sequences, around 45% seen once. As regards this clonotype: Antigen unknown.

The CDR3 length is 14 residues. Trimming removed 5 bases from V and 3 bases from J, with 13 bases in between. Germline CDR1 and CDR2: SGHTA and FQGTGA. The gene calls are TRBV7-3 and TRBJ1-1, with D unresolved. Source: CD8+ T cells from cultured PBMCs, taken from culture after CMV antigen stimulation. The receptor's source is a human donor in good health (CMV status not recorded). Some clones in this sample may be carry-over from other donors' samples. The CDR3 region is CASSPTPVDTEAFF. CDR3 bases: TGTGCCAGCAGCCCCACCCCGGTGGACACTGAAGCTTTCTTT.